This T cell receptor (beta chain) was sequenced for a study of T cell changes during pregnancy in multiple sclerosis. CDR1 is MNHNS, CDR2 SASEGT, per germline. This CDR3 has 15 amino acids. V lost 2 bases to trimming and J lost 2 bases; unmatched junction nucleotides: 6. Libraries were prepared by immunoSEQ multiplex PCR; TCRdb keeps only in-frame clonotypes and omits some of them. The sample has about 89,000 clones, 92% seen once; the top ten hold less than 2.5%. The chain links TRBV6-1 to TRBJ2-7; 7 positions match TRBD2. The sequence was collected from a female donor in good health, enrolled as a control in a pregnancy study. The specimen comprised peripheral blood, sampled after pregnancy. The DNA for the CDR3 is TGTGCCAGCAGTGAAAGGTCTAGCGGAGCCTACGAGCAGTACTTC. Protein sequence: CASSERSSGAYEQYF.